This T cell receptor beta chain originates from a study of cytomegalovirus exposure and HLA in healthy donors. Across the study: An earlier analysis identified 110 million or so unique TCR beta sequences in 150 million to 200 million T cells.

PCR employed 60 Vbeta and 13 Jbeta primers. The assay was immunoSEQ multiplex PCR, and TCRdb's table has in-frame clones only and misses some. The table lists a few hundred thousand clones, approximately 79% of them singletons. This TCR derives from a man aged 18 to 30 in good health and CMV-seronegative. The sequencing input was PBMCs.

The CDR3 DNA reads TGCGCCAGCAGCTCTGGACTAGCGGGGGGACCCAACACCGGGGAGCTGTTTTTT. Translation: CASSSGLAGGPNTGELFF. The chain is built from TRBV5-1 and TRBJ2-2, with 14 nucleotides matching TRBD2. The J segment lost 2 bases and the V segment lost 3 bases, leaving 6 bases of the junction unmatched. The germline gives CDR1 SGHRS, CDR2 YFSETQ. CDR3 length: 18 amino acids.